This T cell receptor (beta chain) was sequenced during a study of cytomegalovirus exposure and HLA in healthy donors. Study-level findings and limits: Association of a missense DCLRE1C variant with TCR beta V- and J-gene trimming was reported in a later analysis. Later analysis identified 16,951 TCR beta sequences associated with HLA alleles, using a false discovery rate threshold of 0.05. In an earlier analysis, productive rearrangement rates for most beta V segments clustered near 87% or 30%.

In the PCR, 60 Vbeta and 13 Jbeta primers were used. Profiling relied on immunoSEQ multiplex PCR, and the TCRdb table lists in-frame clones only, not all of them. In total, the table holds about 38,000 clones. The ends lost 3 bases at V and 7 bases at J; junction bases unmatched: 6. Germline V gene sequence: CDR1 LNHDA, CDR2 SQIVND (reference sequence). The CDR3 runs to 16 residues. A note on this clone: Its antigen is as yet unknown.

This chain joins TRBV19 and TRBJ1-4; 12 bases are a match to TRBD1. The material sequenced was PBMCs. The TCR originated in a man aged 40-49 years in good health and CMV-seropositive. CDR3 protein: CASSIGRDRGPEKLFF. The CDR3 nucleotides read TGTGCCAGTAGTATCGGCCGGGACAGGGGGCCTGAAAAACTGTTTTTT. The entire variable domain, with the rest obtained from reference TRBV19 and TRBJ1-4, is as follows: DGGITQSPKYLFRKEGQNVTLSCEQNLNHDAMYWYRQDPGQGLRLIYYSQIVNDFQKGDIAEGYSVSREKKESFPLTVTSAQKNPTAFYLCASSIGRDRGPEKLFFGSGTQLSVL.